This entry lists 32 T cell receptor delta chains sequenced from one sample in a study of gamma-delta T cells after stem cell transplantation. TCRdb used CATT to re-call clones from the RT-PCR reads. In the table there are about 1,700 delta-chain clones, approximately 4.8% of which are singletons. The specimen was gamma-delta T cells. Receptors originate from a human donor. It is not recorded whose cells these are; they may come from a transplant donor.

In this sample, this clone turned up a few times. The protein that TCRdb holds for this DNA derives from a much larger clone and differs from the translated DNA at residue 3, which likely indicates a read error; the protein shown here is translated from the DNA. V usage is TRDV2 and J usage is TRDJ1; TRDD3 agrees at 13 bases. CDR3 size: 16 residues. Germline assignment: CDR1 GEAIGNYY and CDR2 EKD. CDR3 amino acids: CARDNLLGDTADKLIF. The CDR3 DNA is TGTGCCCGTGACAACTTACTGGGGGATACGGCCGATAAACTCATCTTT.

This clone ranks as large. The V gene is TRDV2, the J gene TRDJ1; TRDD3 agrees at 7 bases. Losses at the gene ends were 0 bases for V and 0 bases for J; bases not matched to a gene: 21. Germline CDR1 reads GEAIGNYY; CDR2 reads EKD. This CDR3 region has 21 residues. CDR3 region: CACDTVRNYVPGGSHTDKLIF. CDR3 in DNA: TGTGCCTGTGACACCGTTCGGAACTACGTTCCCGGGGGATCCCACACCGATAAACTCATCTTT.

This clone was detected only a few times. A single base is all that separates this from a far larger clone, so a read error is likely. This chain uses TRDV2 with TRDJ1; a possible D gene is TRDD3 (6 bases). CDR1 GEAIGNYY and CDR2 EKD come from the germline V gene. CDR3 length equals 19 residues. As DNA, the CDR3 is TGTGCCTATGACCAGTTACACGATACGTTCTTTAAGTACACCGATAAACTCATCTTT. Amino acid sequence: CAYDQLHDTFFKYTDKLIF.

Sample share makes this clone large. Different DNA sequences within this sample yield the same CDR3. The chain is built from TRDV2 and TRDJ1; 13 bases align to TRDD3. With V trimmed by 3 bases and J by 3 bases, 24 bases remained unmatched. CDR1 GEAIGNYY and CDR2 EKD come from the germline V gene. This CDR3 comprises 22 residues. The CDR3 nucleotides are TGTGCCTGTGACCCCTTGTCTGCCGGAGATGTACTGGGGGATACGCGTTCCGATAAACTCATCTTT. Translating gives CACDPLSAGDVLGDTRSDKLIF.

This chain links TRDV2 with TRDJ1; a weak D match, TRDD3 (6 bases). Germline lookup yields CDR1 GEAIGNYY and CDR2 EKD. Trimming cost V 0 bases and J 4 bases, with 26 bases left between them. The CDR3 is made up of 19 amino acids. As DNA, the CDR3 is TGTGCCTGTGACACCGTTTCCTTGTGGGGGCTCCCTCGCGGCGATAAACTCATCTTT. Its protein is CACDTVSLWGLPRGDKLIF.

Sample share makes this clone medium-sized. DNA of the CDR3: TGTGCCTGTGACACCTGGGGGATAATCGATAAACTCATCTTT. Its protein is CACDTWGIIDKLIF. The rearrangement uses TRDV2 and TRDJ1; 9 nucleotides align to TRDD3. CDR1 GEAIGNYY and CDR2 EKD come from the germline V gene. The V segment lost 0 bases and the J segment 4 bases; nucleotides outside the gene matches: 2. This CDR3 has 14 residues.

There are a few counts of this clone. At one of its ends the junction is not consistent with the germline gene, which may arise from a read error. The chain couples TRDV2 to TRDJ1, with 8 positions matching TRDD3. CDR1 GEAIGNYY and CDR2 EKD come from the germline V gene. This CDR3 is 18 amino acids long. The CDR3 DNA follows: TGTGCCCGTGACACGATGATGGGGGATCCACATTATTCCGATAAACTCATCTTT. Protein product: CARDTMMGDPHYSDKLIF.

Worth noting for this clone: This may come from a read error, since a much larger clone is one base off. The CDR3 DNA reads as TGTGCCTGTGACACCGCTGGGGGAAGCTCCTGGGGCACCCGACAGATGTTTTTC. It specifies CACDTAGGSSWGTRQMFF. V is TRDV2 and J is TRDJ3, with 8 bases fitting TRDD3. CDR1 GEAIGNYY and CDR2 EKD come from the germline V gene. The CDR3 has 18 amino acids.

This clone has just a few counts. A much larger clone differs by one base, so this may be a read error. The J gene is TRDJ1, the V gene TRDV2; 10 nucleotides agree with TRDD3. Germline V gives CDR1 GEAIGNYY, CDR2 EKD. CDR3 size: 18 residues. The CDR3 bases are TGTGCCCGTGACACCGTAGGTAGGGGGATACGTGAAACCGATAAACTCATCTTT. Residues: CARDTVGRGIRETDKLIF.

By sample share, this clone is large. The chain employs TRDV2 and TRDJ1; D remains ambiguous. Germline assignment: CDR1 GEAIGNYY and CDR2 EKD. Trimming left V 0 bases short and J 4 bases short, with 23 bases between. The CDR3 runs 18 residues. The CDR3 DNA follows: TGTGCCTGTGACACCGTACAAGGGACCCAAACTACGGGCGATAAACTCATCTTT. Translation: CACDTVQGTQTTGDKLIF.

As for this clone: This may stem from a read error, because a much larger clone lies one nucleotide away. This sequence joins TRDV2 and TRDJ1; D may be TRDD3 (6 bases). The CDR3 runs to 17 residues. Germline V gives CDR1 GEAIGNYY, CDR2 EKD. The CDR3 sequence is CACGTLQPGIDTDKLIF. The CDR3 bases are TGTGCCTGTGGCACCCTCCAGCCAGGGATAGACACCGATAAACTCATCTTT.

Relative to its sample, this clone is medium-sized. This chain links TRDV2 with TRDJ1; D is possibly TRDD3 (6 bases). There are 13 residues in the CDR3. Trimming stripped 0 bases from V and 4 bases from J, with 8 bases between. Germline V lookup: CDR1 GEAIGNYY, CDR2 EKD. The CDR3 nucleotides are TGTGCCTGTGACACCGTGGGGGGCGATAAACTCATCTTT. It encodes CACDTVGGDKLIF.

This clone was observed a handful of times. The chain recombines TRDV2 with TRDJ1, with 9 nucleotides matching TRDD3. Germline V gene lookup returns CDR1 GEAIGNYY and CDR2 EKD. V lost 3 bases to trimming and J lost 3 bases; unmatched junction nucleotides: 19. The CDR3 sequence is 19 residues long. The CDR3: CACDRVSYGAGGWSDKLIF. The DNA for the CDR3 is TGTGCCTGTGACCGCGTTTCCTACGGGGCTGGGGGATGGTCCGATAAACTCATCTTT.

In regard to this clone: TCRdb's protein, taken from a much larger clone, differs from this DNA's translation at residue 11, likely owing to a read error; the protein displayed comes from the DNA. The chain combines TRDV2 with TRDJ1; tentatively, D is TRDD2 (5 bases). Per germline, CDR1 GEAIGNYY and CDR2 EKD. CDR3 length: 16 amino acids. Trimming cost V 2 bases and J 4 bases, with 19 bases left between them. CDR3 in amino acids: CACDILRGKDCDKLIF. The CDR3 DNA sequence: TGTGCCTGTGACATCCTTCGAGGCAAGGACTGCGATAAACTCATCTTT.

The chain joins TRDV2 to TRDJ1; tentative D call: TRDD3 (6 bases). V lost 3 bases, J lost 0 bases, and 22 bases lay in between. Germline CDR1 is GEAIGNYY and CDR2 is EKD. The CDR3 runs to 18 residues. The CDR3 reads CACDPASGAHPYTDKLIF. The DNA of the CDR3 is TGTGCCTGTGACCCTGCCTCTGGGGCCCACCCCTACACCGATAAACTCATCTTT.

Concerning this clone: This may stem from a read error, because a much larger clone lies one nucleotide away. Other nucleotide sequences in the sample specify the same CDR3. The rearrangement links TRDV2 to TRDJ1, with TRDD3 as a possible D gene (5 bases). Trimming removed 1 base from V and 4 bases from J, with 12 bases in between. Germline V gene lookup returns CDR1 GEAIGNYY and CDR2 EKD. This CDR3 region has 14 residues. As DNA, the CDR3 is TGTGCCTGTGACACGGTGGGGAAGGGCGATAAACTCATCTTT. It yields the protein CACDTVGKGDKLIF.

Concerning this clone itself: A far larger clone is one nucleotide away, so this likely arose from a read error. No V gene was called, though TRDJ1 was called as the J gene; TRDD3, as called in the table, went unchecked against the DNA. This CDR3 is built from 21 residues. CDR3 amino acids: CACDTVRTYVPGGSHTDKLIF. The CDR3 bases are TGTGCCTGTGACACCGTTCGGACCTACGTTCCCGGGGGATCCCACACCGATAAACTCATCTTT.

A few counts support this clone. Possible read error: a much larger clone is one base away. This chain's CDR3 is CACDSTGSSSWGTRQMFF. Written as DNA, the CDR3 is TGTGCCTGTGACAGTACTGGATCCAGCTCCTGGGGCACCCGACAGATGTTTTTC. This sequence joins TRDV2 and TRDJ3; perhaps TRDD3 as D (6 bases). CDR3 size: 18 residues. CDR1 GEAIGNYY and CDR2 EKD come from the germline V gene.

By proportion, this clone is medium-sized. V and J are TRDV2 and TRDJ1, with TRDD3 matching 8 bases. The CDR3 covers 15 residues. Germline values: CDR1 GEAIGNYY, CDR2 EKD. J lost 0 bases, V lost 5 bases, and 7 bases had no gene match. The CDR3 region has the DNA TGTGCCTGTGTACCTATACTGGGGGACACCGATAAACTCATCTTT. Translation gives CACVPILGDTDKLIF.

The table lists this clone with a few counts. This probably arose from a read error, given a far larger clone one base away. Distinct nucleotide sequences in the sample also encode this CDR3. The rearrangement uses TRDV2 and TRDJ3, with TRDD3 identical over 12 bases. CDR3 length: 18 residues. Germline V gene sequence: CDR1 GEAIGNYY, CDR2 EKD. CDR3 in DNA: TGTGCCTGCGACACCCTGGGGGATACGAGCCGGGACACCCGACAGATGTTTTTC. It is translated as CACDTLGDTSRDTRQMFF.

In its sample, this clone ranks as medium-sized. The V gene is TRDV2, the J gene TRDJ1; D not resolved. The germline V gene has CDR1 GEAIGNYY and CDR2 EKD. The CDR3 is made up of 15 amino acids. Trimming took off 3 bases at V and 0 bases at J, with 13 bases between the two ends. The CDR3 nucleotides are TGTGCCTGTGACCCCGTGCAGTCGGACACCGATAAACTCATCTTT. It translates to CACDPVQSDTDKLIF.

This clone was detected a few times. A far bigger clonotype differs at one base, so this is likely a read error. Other nucleotide sequences in the sample specify the same CDR3. The V gene is TRDV2, the J gene TRDJ3, with 9 bases identical to TRDD3. Germline assignment: CDR1 GEAIGNYY and CDR2 EKD. J gave up 4 bases and V 7 bases, and 10 bases lay outside the gene matches. This CDR3 is built from 17 residues. The CDR3 is CACDPLGDTWDTRQMFF. The CDR3 nucleotides read TGTGCCTGCGACCCGCTAGGGGATACGTGGGACACCCGACAGATGTTTTTC.

This clone was seen a handful of times. Other DNA sequences within the sample encode an identical CDR3. The chain uses TRDV2 and TRDJ3; D may be TRDD3 (6 bases). This CDR3 has 18 residues. V was shortened by 0 bases and J by 0 bases, with 11 bases between the two germline ends. The V gene's germline CDR1 is GEAIGNYY and CDR2 EKD. CDR3 sequence: CACDTGWGLSWDTRQMFF. CDR3 sequence (DNA): TGTGCCTGTGACACCGGGTGGGGGCTCTCCTGGGACACCCGACAGATGTTTTTC.

By its share, this clone is large. The sample has other DNA sequences that encode this CDR3 too. V and J are TRDV2 and TRDJ1; TRDD3 matches at 9 bases. The CDR3 spans 15 residues. The germline CDR1 and CDR2 sequences are GEAIGNYY and EKD. After removal of 8 bases from V and 3 bases from J, the junction contained 12 bases not matched to a gene. CDR3 DNA sequence: TGTGCCTCCGTAATTCTGGGGGATCCCCCCGATAAACTCATCTTT. It yields the protein CASVILGDPPDKLIF.

The V gene is TRDV2, the J gene TRDJ1; TRDD3 matches 8 bases. Germline lookup yields CDR1 GEAIGNYY and CDR2 EKD. The V gene end was trimmed by 3 bases and the J gene end by 0 bases; junction bases not matched to a gene: 11. This CDR3 is built from 17 residues. Here the CDR3 reads CACDYVLGALYTDKLIF. DNA of the CDR3: TGTGCCTGTGACTACGTACTGGGGGCCCTGTACACCGATAAACTCATCTTT.

On this clone itself: A much larger clonotype is one base distant, so this may be a read error. The chain couples TRDV2 to TRDJ1; 7 positions match TRDD3. Germline V gives CDR1 GEAIGNYY, CDR2 EKD. The CDR3 sequence is 18 residues long. This chain's CDR3 is CACGTLAELGIDTDKLIF. DNA for the CDR3: TGTGCCTGTGGCACCCTAGCCGAACTGGGGATAGACACCGATAAACTCATCTTT.

This clone showed up just a few times. Other DNA sequences within the sample encode an identical CDR3. The chain carries TRDV2 and TRDJ1, with 12 bases lining up with TRDD3. Trimming took 7 bases from V and 1 from J; bases not matched to a gene: 21. The length of the CDR3 is 20 residues. Germline CDR1 and CDR2: GEAIGNYY and EKD. Here the CDR3 DNA reads TGTGCCTGCGACCAACTACTGGGGGATACCCGTGCCCCGGGCACCGATAAACTCATCTTT. Encoded protein: CACDQLLGDTRAPGTDKLIF.

This clone has more than one count but fewer than ten. With a much larger clone just one base away, this may be a read error. Different DNA sequences within this sample yield the same CDR3. This chain connects TRDV2 to TRDJ1; the match to TRDD3 covers 12 bases. J gave up 5 bases and V 1 base, and 16 bases lay outside the gene matches. From germline, CDR1 is GEAIGNYY and CDR2 EKD. The CDR3 contains 19 residues. The CDR3 coding sequence is TGTGCCTGTGACACGGTTCAGCTTTCGCTGCTGGGGGATACGGATAAACTCATCTTT. It encodes CACDTVQLSLLGDTDKLIF.

In regard to this clone: A much larger clone differs by one base, so this may be a read error. The gene calls are TRAV29/DV5 and TRDJ3; 8 bases agree with TRDD3. Germline V lookup: CDR1 NSMFDY, CDR2 ISSIKDK. J lost 0 bases, V lost 6 bases, and 14 bases had no gene match. The CDR3 covers 19 residues. Written as DNA, the CDR3 is TGTGCAGTAAGGGGAATCTGGGGGACAGCCTCCTGGGACACCCGACAGATGTTTTTC. Translation gives CAVRGIWGTASWDTRQMFF.

Worth noting for this clone: This sequence is one base from a far larger clone and is likely a read error. The chain joins TRDV2 to TRDJ1; no reliable D call. This CDR3 spans 14 amino acids. The V gene lost 3 bases and the J gene lost 3 bases, with 13 bases spanning the gap. Looked up from germline, CDR1 is GEAIGNYY and CDR2 is EKD. CDR3 DNA: TGTGCCTGTGACTCGGTACTTTACGCCGATAAACTCATCTTT. It encodes CACDSVLYADKLIF.

Notes on this clone: The amino acid sequence in TCRdb belongs to a much larger clone and departs from this DNA's translation at residue 3, likely a sequencing read error; the sequence shown is translated from the DNA. The rearrangement uses TRDV2 and TRDJ1, with 10 bases lining up with TRDD3. The germline V gene encodes CDR1 GEAIGNYY and CDR2 EKD. CDR3 length equals 16 residues. The CDR3 here is CAGDTVGLGDTDKLIF. CDR3 sequence (DNA): TGTGCCGGTGACACCGTGGGACTGGGGGATACCGATAAACTCATCTTT.

This clone is medium-sized in the sample. The V gene is TRDV2, the J gene TRDJ1; D unclear. There are 18 residues in the CDR3. From germline, CDR1 is GEAIGNYY and CDR2 EKD. V was shortened by 0 bases and J by 3 bases, with 22 bases between the two germline ends. CDR3 region: CACDTVSRATSYPDKLIF. CDR3 nucleotide sequence: TGTGCCTGTGACACCGTATCGAGGGCGACCTCGTATCCCGATAAACTCATCTTT.